These 27 T cell receptor beta chains originate from one sample sequenced in a study of diagnostic markers for celiac disease. TCRdb re-called the reads; every CDR3 protein appears as one record, without DNA. The ten top clones account for about 5.7%, within a sample of more than 7,500 distinct CDR3 sequences. Sequencing was performed on either unsorted cells or a sorted T cell fraction (not recorded which). All receptors derive from a human donor. This table probably holds off-target reads from a library built for another chain.

The CDR3 protein is CSAKNRGYGYTF. The rearrangement joins TRBV20-1 to TRBJ1-2; the D gene TCRdb calls, TRBD1, cannot be checked with no DNA. Germline V gene lookup returns CDR1 DFQATT and CDR2 SNEGSKA (reference sequence). The CDR3 is 12 amino acids.

Its frequency marks this clonotype as medium-sized. This chain joins TRBV24-1 and TRBJ2-1; TCRdb's D gene call, TRBD2, goes unchecked for lack of DNA. The CDR3 consists of 18 residues. Germline CDR1 reads KGHDR; CDR2 reads SFDVKD. The CDR3 region is CATSDFATSGTARFEQFF.

The chain links TRBV6-2 or TRBV6-3 to TRBJ2-3. Germline CDR1 is MNHEY and CDR2 is SVGEGT. The CDR3 length is 16 residues. This CDR3 reads CASSLSLSGWTDTQYF.

This clonotype is labeled medium-sized based on frequency. The chain uses TRBV9 and TRBJ1-1; absent DNA, TCRdb's TRBD1 call cannot be checked. Germline V gives CDR1 SGDLS, CDR2 YYNGEE. CDR3 size: 17 residues. The CDR3 is CASSVAGTQHPDTEAFF.

Judged by frequency, this clonotype is medium-sized. This rearrangement joins TRBV28 to TRBJ2-3; TCRdb's D gene call, TRBD2, goes unchecked for lack of DNA. The CDR3 is 16 amino acids. Looked up from germline, CDR1 is MDHEN and CDR2 is SYDVKM. CDR3 amino acids: CASSNGVGRGADTQYF.

This clonotype shows up as medium-sized by frequency. The chain recombines TRBV20-1 with TRBJ2-5; TCRdb outputs TRBD1, but without DNA this stays unchecked. CDR3 length: 13 residues. Germline values: CDR1 DFQATT, CDR2 SNEGSKA (reference sequence). CDR3: CSALGVWGETQYF.

The J gene is TRBJ2-1, the V gene TRBV5-5. CDR1 SGHKS and CDR2 YYEKEE come from the germline V gene (reference sequence). The CDR3 totals 15 residues. The CDR3 region is CASSLGPVVSNEQFF.

The chain joins TRBV25-1 to TRBJ2-1; TCRdb proposes TRBD1, but this gene call is untestable without DNA. The CDR3 runs 15 residues. Germline-derived CDR1 and CDR2 are MGHDK and SYGVNS. The CDR3 sequence is CASQKRGALSNEQFF.

The chain employs TRBV27 and TRBJ2-7; TCRdb's D gene call, TRBD1, goes unchecked for lack of DNA. The CDR3 extends over 14 amino acids. Germline V gene lookup returns CDR1 MNHEY and CDR2 SMNVEV (reference sequence). The CDR3 protein is CASSPAGTGYEQYF.

The chain joins TRBV7-8 to TRBJ1-1. The CDR3 consists of 14 residues. Germline-derived CDR1 and CDR2 are SGHVS and FQNEAQ. CDR3 sequence reads: CASSLTGENTEAFF.

This clonotype is labeled medium-sized based on frequency. This chain joins TRBV15 and TRBJ2-7; TCRdb's D call, TRBD2, is unchecked because there is no DNA. Germline CDR1 is LNHNV and CDR2 is YYDKDF (reference sequence). The CDR3 loop spans 16 amino acids. This CDR3 is CATSTRGAGGSYEQYF.

This chain connects TRBV15 to TRBJ2-1; checking the TCRdb D call of TRBD1 is not possible without DNA. The CDR3 spans 18 residues. Germline CDR1 and CDR2: LNHNV and YYDKDF (reference sequence). CDR3 amino acids: CATSRDYLSVGTQVEQFF.

CDR3 residues: CASSQVSDQPQHF. This chain links TRBV3-1 with TRBJ1-5. The CDR3 covers 13 residues. Germline V gives CDR1 LGHDT, CDR2 YNNKEL (reference sequence).

The chain has TRBV5-4 and TRBJ1-2. Per germline, CDR1 SGHNT and CDR2 YYREEE (reference sequence). The CDR3 has 15 amino acids. CDR3 residues: CASRGRGAITGGYTF.

J is TRBJ2-3 and V is TRBV4-2; without DNA, the TCRdb call of TRBD2 cannot be checked. This CDR3 has 17 residues. Germline loops: CDR1 LGHNA, CDR2 YNFKEQ. The CDR3 sequence: CASSQAARLAKADTQYF.

The chain employs TRBV11-2 and TRBJ2-6. Germline CDR1 and CDR2: SGHAT and FQNNGV. The CDR3 is made up of 12 amino acids. The CDR3 sequence: CASSGWANVLTF. Drawing the rest from reference TRBV11-2 and TRBJ2-6, the complete variable domain is EAGVAQSPRYKIIEKRQSVAFWCNPISGHATLYWYQQILGQGPKLLIQFQNNGVVDDSQLPKDRFSAERLKGVDSTLKIQPAKLEDSAVYLCASSGWANVLTFGAGSRLTVL.

The chain combines TRBV20-1 with TRBJ2-5; TCRdb names TRBD1, which stays unverified in the absence of DNA. The V gene's germline CDR1 is DFQATT and CDR2 SNEGSKA (reference sequence). This CDR3 spans 14 amino acids. The CDR3 reads CSAAREDIQETQYF.

This chain joins TRBV7-8 and TRBJ2-1; TCRdb picks TRBD2, but there is no DNA to check that call. Germline V gene sequence: CDR1 SGHVS, CDR2 FQNEAQ. The CDR3 consists of 16 residues. CDR3 amino acids: CASSLGIAGIYNEQFF.

The chain joins TRBV20-1 to TRBJ2-7; absent DNA, TCRdb's TRBD1 call cannot be checked. This CDR3 region has 13 residues. Germline CDR1 DFQATT, CDR2 SNEGSKA (reference sequence). Here the CDR3 reads CSASRTGGYEQYF.

Measured by frequency, this clonotype is medium-sized (0.01 to 0.1%). The rearrangement links TRBV20-1 to TRBJ1-1; TCRdb proposes TRBD1, but this gene call is untestable without DNA. The CDR3 runs 13 residues. Germline V gene data show CDR1 as DFQATT and CDR2 as SNEGSKA (reference sequence). CDR3 loop: CSALGQGATEAFF.

The chain uses TRBV20-1 and TRBJ2-3; no DNA is available, so the TRBD1 call from TCRdb remains unchecked. CDR1 and CDR2 from the germline V gene are DFQATT and SNEGSKA (reference sequence). The CDR3 totals 16 residues. This CDR3 reads CSASDAATGGTDTQYF.

According to its frequency, this clonotype is medium-sized. The chain is built from TRBV5-1 and TRBJ2-1; TCRdb lists TRBD2, though no DNA is available to test this call. Germline values: CDR1 SGHRS, CDR2 YFSETQ. CDR3 length: 15 amino acids. The chain's CDR3 is CASSSGAGGYNEQFF.

This chain uses TRBV7-2 with TRBJ2-1; TCRdb picks TRBD2, but there is no DNA to check that call. This CDR3 has 16 amino acids. CDR1 SGHTA and CDR2 FQGNSA come from the germline V gene. CDR3 residues: CASSLQSGGAANEQFF.

This clonotype is classed as medium-sized (0.01 to 0.1%) by frequency. V gene TRBV5-1 combines with J gene TRBJ2-5; the TCRdb D gene call, TRBD2, has no DNA to confirm it. The germline V gene encodes CDR1 SGHRS and CDR2 YFSETQ. The CDR3 is 16 amino acids. CDR3 protein: CASSLGRGLVQETQYF.

The rearrangement uses TRBV2 and TRBJ1-4; absent DNA, TCRdb's TRBD1 call cannot be checked. Per the germline V gene, CDR1 is SNHLY and CDR2 is FYNNEI. This CDR3 has 15 residues. CDR3 amino acids: CASTSTGQLNEKLFF. Complete variable domain (other parts from reference TRBV2 and TRBJ1-4): EPEVTQTPSHQVTQMGQEVILRCVPISNHLYFYWYRQILGQKVEFLVSFYNNEISEKSEIFDDQFSVERPDGSNFTLKIRSTKLEDSAMYFCASTSTGQLNEKLFFGSGTQLSVL.

The J gene is TRBJ1-5, the V gene TRBV5-1. The CDR3 is 14 amino acids. Germline V CDR1 and CDR2: SGHRS, YFSETQ. The CDR3 region is CASSFSSTGQPQHF.

The chain combines TRBV5-1 with TRBJ2-1; TCRdb's D call, TRBD1, is unchecked because there is no DNA. Per the germline V gene, CDR1 is SGHRS and CDR2 is YFSETQ. The CDR3 sequence is 16 residues long. The CDR3 is CASSFQDRGGKNEQFF.